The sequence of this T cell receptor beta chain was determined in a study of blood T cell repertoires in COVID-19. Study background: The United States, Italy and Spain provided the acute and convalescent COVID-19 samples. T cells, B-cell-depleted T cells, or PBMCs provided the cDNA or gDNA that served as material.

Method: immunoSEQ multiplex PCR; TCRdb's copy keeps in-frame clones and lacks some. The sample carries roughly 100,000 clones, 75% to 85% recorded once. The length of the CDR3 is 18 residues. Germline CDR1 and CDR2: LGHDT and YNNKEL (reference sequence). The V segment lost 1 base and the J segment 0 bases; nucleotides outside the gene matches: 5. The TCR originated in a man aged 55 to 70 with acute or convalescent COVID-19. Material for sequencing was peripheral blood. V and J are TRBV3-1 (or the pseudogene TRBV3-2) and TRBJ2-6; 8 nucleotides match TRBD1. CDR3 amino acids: CASSQVGTGVSGANVLTF. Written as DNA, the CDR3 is TGTGCCAGCAGCCAAGTAGGGACAGGAGTCTCTGGGGCCAACGTCCTGACTTTC.